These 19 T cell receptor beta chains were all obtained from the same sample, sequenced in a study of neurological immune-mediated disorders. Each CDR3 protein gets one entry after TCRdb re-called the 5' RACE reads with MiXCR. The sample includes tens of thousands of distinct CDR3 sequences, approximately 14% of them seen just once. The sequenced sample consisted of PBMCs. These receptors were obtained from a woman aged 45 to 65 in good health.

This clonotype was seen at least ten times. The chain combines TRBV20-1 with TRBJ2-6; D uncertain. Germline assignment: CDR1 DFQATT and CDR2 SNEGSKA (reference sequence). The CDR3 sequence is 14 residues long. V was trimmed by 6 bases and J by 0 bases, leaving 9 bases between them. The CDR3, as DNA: TGCAGTGCCCCTCCCACCTCTGGGGCCAACGTCCTGACTTTC. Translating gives CSAPPTSGANVLTF.

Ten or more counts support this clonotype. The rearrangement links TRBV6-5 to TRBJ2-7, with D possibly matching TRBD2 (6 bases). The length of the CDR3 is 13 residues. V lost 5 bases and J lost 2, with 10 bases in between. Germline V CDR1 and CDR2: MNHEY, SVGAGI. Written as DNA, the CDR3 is TGTGCCAGCAGTGACACTAGCACCTACGAGCAGTACTTC. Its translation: CASSDTSTYEQYF.

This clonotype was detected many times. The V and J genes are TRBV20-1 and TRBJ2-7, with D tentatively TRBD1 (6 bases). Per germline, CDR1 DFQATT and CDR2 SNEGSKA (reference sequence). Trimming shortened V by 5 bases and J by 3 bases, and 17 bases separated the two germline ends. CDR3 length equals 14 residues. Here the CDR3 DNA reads TGCAGTGCTGGGGGCCTGGCAGGGTACTACGAGCAGTACTTC. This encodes CSAGGLAGYYEQYF.

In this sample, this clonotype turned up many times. CDR3 bases: TGTGCCAGCAGCTCCTCAGGACACATCTCCTACGAGCAGTACTTC. This translates into CASSSSGHISYEQYF. The chain couples TRBV7-2 to TRBJ2-7, with a weak D call TRBD1 (5 bases). The V gene lost 4 bases and the J gene lost 0 bases, with 13 bases spanning the gap. CDR1 is SGHTA and CDR2 is FQGNSA in the germline V gene. The CDR3 is 15 residues long.

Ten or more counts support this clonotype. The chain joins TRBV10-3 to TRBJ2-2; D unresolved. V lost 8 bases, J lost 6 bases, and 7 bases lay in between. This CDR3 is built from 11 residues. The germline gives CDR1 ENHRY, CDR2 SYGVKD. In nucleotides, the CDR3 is TGTGCCATCCTTGGGGCCGGGGAGCTGTTTTTT. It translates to CAILGAGELFF.

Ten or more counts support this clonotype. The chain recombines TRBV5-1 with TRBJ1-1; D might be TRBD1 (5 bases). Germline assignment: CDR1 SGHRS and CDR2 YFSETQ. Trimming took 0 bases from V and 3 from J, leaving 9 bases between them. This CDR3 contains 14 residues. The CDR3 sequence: CASSLGGFDTEAFF. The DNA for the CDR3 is TGCGCCAGCAGCTTGGGGGGGTTTGACACTGAAGCTTTCTTT. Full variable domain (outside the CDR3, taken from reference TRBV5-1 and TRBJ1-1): KAGVTQTPRYLIKTRGQQVTLSCSPISGHRSVSWYQQTPGQGLQFLFEYFSETQRNKGNFPGRFSGRQFSNSRSEMNVSTLELGDSALYLCASSLGGFDTEAFFGQGTRLTVV.

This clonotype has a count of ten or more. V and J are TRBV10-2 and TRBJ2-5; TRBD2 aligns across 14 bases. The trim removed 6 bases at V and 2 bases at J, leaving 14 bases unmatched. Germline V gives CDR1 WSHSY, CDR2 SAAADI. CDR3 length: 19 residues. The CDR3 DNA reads TGCGCCAGCAGGCAGCCGGGACTAGCGGGAGTCGTGCGGCAAGAGACCCAGTACTTC. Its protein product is CASRQPGLAGVVRQETQYF.

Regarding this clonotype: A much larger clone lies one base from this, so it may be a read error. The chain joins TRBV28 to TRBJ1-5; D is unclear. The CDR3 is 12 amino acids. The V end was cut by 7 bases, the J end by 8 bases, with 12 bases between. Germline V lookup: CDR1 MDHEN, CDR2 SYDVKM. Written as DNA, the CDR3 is TGTGCCAGCACGGGAGCTGATAAGCCCCAGCATTTT. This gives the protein CASTGADKPQHF.

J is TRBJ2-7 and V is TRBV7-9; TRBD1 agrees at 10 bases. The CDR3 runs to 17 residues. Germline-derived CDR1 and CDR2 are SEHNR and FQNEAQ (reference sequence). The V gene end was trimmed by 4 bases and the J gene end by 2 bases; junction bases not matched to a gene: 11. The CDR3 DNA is TGTGCCAGCAGCTCAGGGACAGGGGCGACCAGAGCCTACGAGCAGTACTTC. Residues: CASSSGTGATRAYEQYF.

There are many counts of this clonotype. CDR3 amino acids: CASGQGGTDTQYF. In nucleotides, the CDR3 is TGTGCCAGCGGGCAAGGGGGCACAGATACGCAGTATTTT. The V and J genes are TRBV2 and TRBJ2-3; tentatively, D is TRBD1 (5 bases). The CDR3 contains 13 residues. V lost 8 bases to trimming and J lost 1 base, with 10 bases between them. Germline lookup yields CDR1 SNHLY and CDR2 FYNNEI.

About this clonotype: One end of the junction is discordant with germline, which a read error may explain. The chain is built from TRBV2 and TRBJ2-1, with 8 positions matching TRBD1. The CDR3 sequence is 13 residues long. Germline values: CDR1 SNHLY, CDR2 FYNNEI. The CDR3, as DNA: TGTACCAGCAGTGAACAGGGGGTGGACGAGCAGTTCTTC. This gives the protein CTSSEQGVDEQFF.

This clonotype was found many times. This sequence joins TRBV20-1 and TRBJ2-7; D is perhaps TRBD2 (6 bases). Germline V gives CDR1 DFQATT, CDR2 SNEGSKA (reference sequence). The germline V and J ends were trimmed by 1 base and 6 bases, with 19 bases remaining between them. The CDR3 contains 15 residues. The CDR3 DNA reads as TGCAGTGCTAGAGTAGTGGAGGGAGCAGGGCGCGAGCAGTACTTC. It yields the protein CSARVVEGAGREQYF.

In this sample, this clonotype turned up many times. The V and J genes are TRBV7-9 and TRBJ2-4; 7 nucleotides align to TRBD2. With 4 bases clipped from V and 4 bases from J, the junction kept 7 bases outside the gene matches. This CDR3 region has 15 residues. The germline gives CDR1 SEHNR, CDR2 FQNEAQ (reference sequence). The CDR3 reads CASSSAGGGKNIQYF. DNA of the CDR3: TGTGCCAGCAGCTCGGCCGGGGGAGGGAAAAACATTCAGTACTTC.

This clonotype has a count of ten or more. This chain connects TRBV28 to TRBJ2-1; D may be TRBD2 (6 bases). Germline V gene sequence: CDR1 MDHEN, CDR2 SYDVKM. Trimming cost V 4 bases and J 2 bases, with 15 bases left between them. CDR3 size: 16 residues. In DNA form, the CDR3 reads TGTGCCAGCAGTTCTCGGGTAGCGGATGCCTACAATGAGCAGTTCTTC. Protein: CASSSRVADAYNEQFF.

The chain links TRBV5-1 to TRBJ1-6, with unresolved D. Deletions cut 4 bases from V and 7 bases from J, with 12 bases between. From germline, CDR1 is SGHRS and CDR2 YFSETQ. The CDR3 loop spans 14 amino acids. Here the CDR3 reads CASSIETENSPLHF. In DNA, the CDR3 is TGCGCCAGCAGCATTGAGACGGAGAATTCACCCCTCCACTTT.

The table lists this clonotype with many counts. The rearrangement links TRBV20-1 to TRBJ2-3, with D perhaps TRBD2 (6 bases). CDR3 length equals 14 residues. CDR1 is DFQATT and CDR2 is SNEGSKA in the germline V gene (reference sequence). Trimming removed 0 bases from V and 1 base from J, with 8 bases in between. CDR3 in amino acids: CSARDRRGTDTQYF. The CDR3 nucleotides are TGCAGTGCTAGAGATCGGAGGGGCACAGATACGCAGTATTTT.

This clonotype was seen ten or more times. The CDR3 here is CSVWDRVNTEAFF. The CDR3 nucleotides read TGCAGCGTTTGGGACAGGGTGAACACTGAAGCTTTCTTT. The rearrangement uses TRBV29-1 and TRBJ1-1; 9 nucleotides agree with TRBD1. Germline values: CDR1 SQVTM, CDR2 ANQGSEA. The CDR3 is 13 residues long. V was pared by 5 bases and J by 0 bases, with 1 base of the junction left unmatched.

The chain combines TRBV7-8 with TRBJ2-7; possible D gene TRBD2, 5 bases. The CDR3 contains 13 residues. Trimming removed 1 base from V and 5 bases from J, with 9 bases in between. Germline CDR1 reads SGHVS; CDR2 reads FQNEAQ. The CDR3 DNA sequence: TGTGCCAGCAGCTTAGACACGCGGGACGAGCAGTACTTC. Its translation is CASSLDTRDEQYF.

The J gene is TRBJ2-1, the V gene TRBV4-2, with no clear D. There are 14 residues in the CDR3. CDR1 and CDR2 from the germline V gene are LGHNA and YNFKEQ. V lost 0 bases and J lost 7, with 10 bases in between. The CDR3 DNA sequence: TGTGCCAGCAGCCAAGATCCTGACCTAAATGAGCAGTTCTTC. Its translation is CASSQDPDLNEQFF.